Listed below are T cell receptor beta chains from one sample, sequenced in a study of long-term antiretroviral therapy in people with HIV. Repertoires were generated with immunoSEQ multiplex PCR, while TCRdb's copy carries only in-frame clones and drops some. The sample contains some 11,000 clones, around 82% of which appear only once. Source: unsorted PBMCs, taken 1.8 years after starting antiretroviral therapy. The source is a man between 35 and 55 years old with HIV. Both conserved end residues are part of each CDR3. Each record gives: CDR3 protein, CDR3 DNA, V gene, D gene, J gene. A D gene is named only where the DNA matches it firmly.

CASRREVGSGTGELFF,TGTGCCAGCAGGCGGGAGGTAGGGTCGGGCACCGGGGAGCTGTTTTTT,TRBV27,TRBD2,TRBJ2-2
CASSVDRAGAGTDTQYF,TGTGCCAGCAGCGTCGATAGAGCGGGAGCGGGCACAGATACGCAGTATTTT,TRBV9,TRBD2,TRBJ2-3
CASSEKEVNGYTF,TGTGCCAGCAGTGAAAAGGAGGTGAATGGCTACACCTTC,TRBV6-1,.,TRBJ1-2
CASSSVRETQYF,TGCGCCAGCAGCTCCGTTCGGGAGACCCAGTACTTC,TRBV5-1,.,TRBJ2-5
CASSRLVDSYNEQFF,TGTGCCAGCAGCCGACTAGTGGACTCCTACAATGAGCAGTTCTTC,TRBV7-9,.,TRBJ2-1
CTSSQEFLRLASKNIQYF,TGCACCAGCAGCCAAGAATTTTTAAGACTAGCGTCCAAAAACATTCAGTACTTC,TRBV1,.,TRBJ2-4
CASSQNQGTTQHF,TGTGCCAGCAGCCAAAACCAAGGGACAACCCAGCATTTT,TRBV7-2,.,TRBJ1-5
CASSGMTTRDRSTEGANVLTF,TGTGCCAGCAGTGGGATGACGACGAGGGACAGGAGTACGGAGGGGGCCAACGTCCTGACTTTC,TRBV2,TRBD1,TRBJ2-6
CASSQFIAGGPYNEQFF,TGCGCCAGCAGCCAGTTTATCGCGGGAGGCCCCTACAATGAGCAGTTCTTC,TRBV4-3,TRBD2,TRBJ2-1
CASSGTQNTEAFF,TGTGCCAGCAGCGGGACACAGAACACTGAAGCTTTCTTT,TRBV28,.,TRBJ1-1
CASSFGVQDTEAFF,TGTGCCAGCAGCTTCGGGGTACAGGACACTGAAGCTTTCTTT,TRBV7-8,.,TRBJ1-1